This TCR beta chain emerged from a study of T cell responses to AZD1222 COVID-19 vaccine (dated by TCRdb to the early 2020s). At the level of the whole study: AZD1222 recipients given second doses at about 4 weeks or at about 12 weeks were pooled, since spike-specific TCR depth and breadth were not found to differ between the two schedules. A total of 230 to 250 trial participants underwent TCR sequencing, of whom some 200 had received two doses of AZD1222 and some 25 had received two doses of the MenACWY control vaccine. Trial participants were enrolled into age subgroups of 18-55, 56-69 and 70-plus years, which contained approximately 150, 30 and 60 TCR-sequenced participants, respectively.

This specimen's time point label, per the study, means: baseline before first vaccination. Samples from vaccinated people were obtained from the UK trials COV001 and COV002, which included a single-blind randomized controlled phase 2/3 trial of AZD1222 (ChAdOx1 nCoV-19) in healthy adults. Trial participant PBMC samples were collected at day 0 and day 28 after the second dose for TCRbeta chain sequencing. With regard to this clone: It lacks a known antigen. Base quality data are lacking; no much larger clone is found one base away.

Based on the germline V gene (reference sequence), the CDR1 and CDR2 sequences are LNHDA and SQIVND. V loses 6 bases at its end and J loses 3 bases; junction bases beyond the gene matches: 9. CDR3 length: 16 amino acids, cysteine to phenylalanine. Left in the record is the CDR3 DNA by itself, 48 bases read in frame from the first base. The CDR3 regions of human TCRbeta chains were analyzed by immunosequencing. On the authors' methods: TCRs in the repertoires were compared against a reference library of SARS-CoV-2-specific TCRs that had been generated with the MIRA antigen-specificity platform. Breadth meant the fraction of unique TCRs that were SARS-CoV-2-associated, whereas depth meant the fraction of total T cells that were SARS-CoV-2-associated. Using the MIRA data, each spike-specific TCR was mapped to the spike region that the TCR reacts to and placed in a CD4 or CD8 class. Log10-transformed breadth and depth values were compared by one-way ANOVA with Sidak's multiple comparisons tests. Held by TCRdb, this immuneACCESS table contains in-frame sequences only and omits some clones. Under half of the omission traces to an unresolved V gene where checked; the cause of the rest is unknown. V and J calls and clone size are copied from that table; D and trimming were computed from the DNA. Here the sample has 130,000 or so clones; about 89% occur a single time. The ten largest clones take up about 3% of the sample.

Points the paper makes about the study in general: After two AZD1222 doses, both the breadth and the depth of spike-specific TCRs were significantly higher than at day 0 and than in MenACWY recipients. Most participants were white British and females outnumbered males, and the authors suggested that clonal diversity may have been underestimated. Epitopes outside the regions mutated in the B.1.351 and B.1.1.7 variants were reportedly recognized by nearly half of the unique spike-specific TCRs. Because no day 14 peak-response samples were available, repertoires were characterized only after the peak T cell response. Conclusions about previously exposed vaccinees were limited because only five to seven AZD1222 recipients were SARS-CoV-2 seropositive at baseline. The 56-69-year group was small, and its depth increase did not reach significance, likely because of low power. CD4 TCRs associated with the vaccine covered the entire spike protein, and the dominant responses were in regions 160-218 and 743-854.

The receptor was isolated from an adult in good health. The sample consisted of peripheral blood, taken on day 0 of AZD1222 vaccination. This sequence uses TRBV19 and TRBJ2-2; 8 central nucleotides agree with TRBD1. The CDR3 region: CASRGQGRRYTGELFF. The nucleotide sequence reads as follows: TGTGCCAGTAGAGGACAGGGCCGGAGATACACCGGGGAGCTGTTTTTT.